Below, 27 T cell receptor beta chains from the same sample are listed, as sequenced in a study of STAT5B mutations in CD4+ large granular lymphocyte leukemia. TCRdb keeps only in-frame clones here, not all; method: immunoSEQ multiplex PCR. This sample has over 30,000 clones, with 87% found just once. Sample: CD4+ T cells from blood buffy coats. The source is a human donor in good health.

The chain recombines TRBV7-2 with TRBJ2-7; D possibly corresponds to TRBD2 (6 bases). Germline assignment: CDR1 SGHTA and CDR2 FQGNSA. The CDR3 spans 15 residues. The V gene lost 1 base and the J gene lost 2 bases, with 12 bases spanning the gap. CDR3 sequence reads: CASSLGGDVTYEQYF. The CDR3 DNA is TGTGCCAGCAGCTTAGGGGGGGACGTAACCTACGAGCAGTACTTC.

This clone was seen a single time. This rearrangement joins TRBV10-3 to TRBJ1-5; possibly TRBD1 for D (5 bases). Trimming cost V 9 bases and J 1 base, with 16 bases left between them. Germline CDR1 ENHRY, CDR2 SYGVKD. The CDR3 loop spans 15 amino acids. The CDR3 coding sequence is TGTGCCATGGTAACGGGGACCGCGAGCAATCAGCCCCAGCATTTT. Translation gives CAMVTGTASNQPQHF.

CDR3 protein: CASSQEFSWASGTSGSYEQYF. The CDR3 DNA reads TGCGCCAGCAGCCAAGAATTCTCTTGGGCGTCCGGGACTAGCGGGTCCTACGAGCAGTACTTC. The rearrangement uses TRBV4-3 and TRBJ2-7; the match to TRBD2 covers 12 bases. CDR3 length: 21 amino acids. J lost 1 base, V lost 0 bases, and 16 bases had no gene match. Per the germline V gene, CDR1 is LGHNA and CDR2 is YSLEER.

In this sample, this clone turned up once. The chain has TRBV28 and TRBJ2-2, with D unclear. Per the germline V gene, CDR1 is MDHEN and CDR2 is SYDVKM. V shed 7 bases and J shed 0 bases, with 15 bases lying between them. This CDR3 is built from 16 residues. The DNA for the CDR3 is TGTGCCAGCATCAGGTCACCTCCTACGAACACCGGGGAGCTGTTTTTT. Translation gives CASIRSPPTNTGELFF. Full variable domain (rest looked up from reference TRBV28 and TRBJ2-2): DVKVTQSSRYLVKRTGEKVFLECVQDMDHENMFWYRQDPGLGLRLIYFSYDVKMKEKGDIPEGYSVSREKKERFSLILESASTNQTSMYLCASIRSPPTNTGELFFGEGSRLTVL.

J is TRBJ2-3 and V is TRBV7-9, with TRBD2 matching 7 bases. The CDR3 is 15 residues long. The V gene end was trimmed by 3 bases and the J gene end by 0 bases; junction bases not matched to a gene: 3. CDR1 and CDR2 from the germline V gene are SEHNR and FQNEAQ (reference sequence). The CDR3 region is CASSFGLDSTDTQYF. The CDR3 DNA reads as TGTGCCAGCAGCTTCGGACTAGACAGCACAGATACGCAGTATTTT. The full variable domain, in which reference TRBV7-9 and TRBJ2-3 provide the parts outside the CDR3, is DTGVSQNPRHKITKRGQNVTFRCDPISEHNRLYWYRQTLGQGPEFLTYFQNEAQLEKSRLLSDRFSAERPKGSFSTLEIQRTEQGDSAMYLCASSFGLDSTDTQYFGPGTRLTVL.

V and J are TRBV2 and TRBJ2-5; D is possibly TRBD2 (5 bases). Trimming removed 5 bases from V and 5 bases from J, with 15 bases in between. CDR1 SNHLY and CDR2 FYNNEI come from the germline V gene. There are 14 residues in the CDR3. The CDR3 DNA is TGTGCCAGCAGTTATACCGTCGGGGAGGAGACCCAGTACTTC. Translated, it gives CASSYTVGEETQYF. The full variable domain, its missing parts supplied by reference TRBV2 and TRBJ2-5, is EPEVTQTPSHQVTQMGQEVILRCVPISNHLYFYWYRQILGQKVEFLVSFYNNEISEKSEIFDDQFSVERPDGSNFTLKIRSTKLEDSAMYFCASSYTVGEETQYFGPGTRLLVL.

The V gene is TRBV7-6, the J gene TRBJ2-2, with D perhaps being TRBD1 or TRBD2 (5 bases each). V was clipped by 1 base and J by 3 bases, with 9 bases between them. CDR1 and CDR2 from the germline V gene are SGHVS and FNYEAQ. The CDR3 covers 15 residues. CDR3 nucleotides: TGTGCCAGCAGCTTAGAGACAGCGGACACCGGGGAGCTGTTTTTT. This gives the protein CASSLETADTGELFF.

The chain employs TRBV5-1 and TRBJ2-7, with 10 bases fitting TRBD1. In germline, CDR1 is SGHRS, CDR2 YFSETQ. V dropped 0 bases and J dropped 6; count of bases not matched to a gene: 6. The CDR3 extends over 15 amino acids. The CDR3 spells CASSLVGTGEGEQYF. CDR3 bases: TGCGCCAGCAGCTTGGTAGGGACAGGGGAAGGCGAGCAGTACTTC.

The chain uses TRBV7-9 and TRBJ2-3; perhaps TRBD1 as D (6 bases). V was cut by 6 bases and J by 0 bases, with 16 bases left in between. The germline V gene encodes CDR1 SEHNR and CDR2 FQNEAQ (reference sequence). The CDR3 sequence is 16 residues long. The CDR3 nucleotides read TGTGCCAGCAGTTCCCTCCCAGGGGTGAGCACAGATACGCAGTATTTT. The encoded protein is CASSSLPGVSTDTQYF.

A single count supports this clone. The chain links TRBV6-1 to TRBJ2-2; D unresolved. The CDR3 is 12 residues long. Germline-derived CDR1 and CDR2 are MNHNS and SASEGT. Trimming took off 7 bases at V and 5 bases at J, with 8 bases between the two ends. This chain's CDR3 is CASTKGTGELFF. As DNA, the CDR3 is TGTGCCAGCACCAAAGGAACCGGGGAGCTGTTTTTT.

The CDR3 protein is CASRAQYF. The CDR3 bases are TGTGCCAGCAGGGCGCAGTATTTT. The chain recombines TRBV9 with TRBJ2-3, with D hard to call. V was clipped by 5 bases and J by 10 bases, with 2 bases between them. CDR1 and CDR2 (germline): SGDLS, YYNGEE. This CDR3 comprises 8 residues.

This rearrangement joins TRBV5-1 to TRBJ2-1; 11 bases match TRBD2. Trimming cost V 4 bases and J 4 bases; bases outside gene matches: 4. Germline CDR1 is SGHRS and CDR2 is YFSETQ. The CDR3 consists of 15 residues. CDR3: CASSVTSGSYNEQFF. The CDR3 DNA follows: TGCGCCAGCAGCGTTACTAGCGGGAGTTACAATGAGCAGTTCTTC.

This clone showed up just a few times. The rearrangement links TRBV19 to TRBJ1-1, with D possibly matching TRBD1 (5 bases). This CDR3 is built from 16 residues. Trimming took off 2 bases at V and 2 bases at J, with 15 bases between the two ends. Looked up from germline, CDR1 is LNHDA and CDR2 is SQIVND (reference sequence). CDR3 region: CASSIQGELPNTEAFF. In DNA form, the CDR3 reads TGTGCCAGTAGTATACAGGGAGAACTCCCAAACACTGAAGCTTTCTTT.

The chain is built from TRBV15 and TRBJ1-4; the D gene is possibly TRBD1 (5 bases). Germline V CDR1 and CDR2: LNHNV, YYDKDF (reference sequence). The CDR3 consists of 14 residues. Trimming left V 6 bases short and J 5 bases short, with 13 bases between. The CDR3 protein is CATRPGGSNEKLFF. The CDR3 region has the DNA TGTGCCACCAGGCCTGGGGGATCGAATGAAAAACTGTTTTTT. Full variable domain (rest looked up from reference TRBV15 and TRBJ1-4): DAMVIQNPRYQVTQFGKPVTLSCSQTLNHNVMYWYQQKSSQAPKLLFHYYDKDFNNEADTPDNFQSRRPNTSFCFLDIRSPGLGDTAMYLCATRPGGSNEKLFFGSGTQLSVL.

The chain is built from TRBV15 and TRBJ2-5; D gene unclear. The CDR3 has 13 residues. V was trimmed by 0 bases and J by 3 bases, leaving 5 bases between them. Germline V CDR1 and CDR2: LNHNV, YYDKDF (reference sequence). CDR3 residues: CATSRDTKETQYF. The CDR3 DNA reads TGTGCCACCAGCAGAGATACGAAAGAGACCCAGTACTTC.

J is TRBJ1-1 and V is TRBV30; 8 bases match TRBD1. Germline V CDR1 and CDR2: GTSNPN, SVGIG (reference sequence). The CDR3 contains 14 residues. V dropped 5 bases and J dropped 2; count of bases not matched to a gene: 7. The CDR3 loop is CAWGRGRFNTEAFF. In nucleotides, the CDR3 is TGTGCCTGGGGCAGGGGGCGCTTTAACACTGAAGCTTTCTTT. Full variable domain (rest looked up from reference TRBV30 and TRBJ1-1): SQTIHQWPATLVQPVGSPLSLECTVEGTSNPNLYWYRQAAGRGLQLLFYSVGIGQISSEVPQNLSASRPQDRQFILSSKKLLLSDSGFYLCAWGRGRFNTEAFFGQGTRLTVV.

The chain joins TRBV28 to TRBJ1-2; TRBD1 is a possible D gene (5 bases). Germline loops: CDR1 MDHEN, CDR2 SYDVKM. Deletions cut 7 bases from V and 4 bases from J, with 13 bases between. The CDR3 is made up of 13 amino acids. The CDR3 DNA sequence: TGTGCCAGCACCTTAGCGCAGGGCTATGGCTACACCTTC. Amino acid sequence: CASTLAQGYGYTF.

This rearrangement joins TRBV7-2 to TRBJ2-5, with a weak D call TRBD1 (6 bases). This CDR3 comprises 15 residues. CDR1 and CDR2 (germline): SGHTA, FQGNSA. Trimming shortened V by 5 bases and J by 5 bases, and 18 bases separated the two germline ends. The DNA for the CDR3 is TGTGCCAGCAGCATCCCGGGACACCTGAAGGAGACCCAGTACTTC. Protein: CASSIPGHLKETQYF.

This chain uses TRBV5-1 with TRBJ1-1, with 11 bases matching TRBD1. This CDR3 region has 16 residues. Germline V gene data show CDR1 as SGHRS and CDR2 as YFSETQ. V lost 4 bases to trimming and J lost 4 bases; unmatched junction nucleotides: 9. CDR3 sequence reads: CASSTGTGGSATEAFF. The CDR3 nucleotides read TGCGCCAGCAGCACCGGGACAGGGGGGTCGGCCACTGAAGCTTTCTTT.

The gene calls are TRBV7-9 and TRBJ2-3, with TRBD2 matching 7 bases. V gave up 4 bases and J gave up 5 bases; unmatched junction bases: 12. The CDR3 has 16 amino acids. Germline-derived CDR1 and CDR2 are SEHNR and FQNEAQ (reference sequence). The CDR3 loop is CASSSSSGLVGDTQYF. CDR3 nucleotide sequence: TGTGCCAGCAGCTCCTCTAGCGGTCTGGTTGGAGATACGCAGTATTTT. The complete variable domain, with remaining parts taken from reference TRBV7-9 and TRBJ2-3, reads DTGVSQNPRHKITKRGQNVTFRCDPISEHNRLYWYRQTLGQGPEFLTYFQNEAQLEKSRLLSDRFSAERPKGSFSTLEIQRTEQGDSAMYLCASSSSSGLVGDTQYFGPGTRLTVL.

The table lists this clone with a few counts. Other DNA sequences in the same sample also yield this CDR3. The chain employs TRBV2 and TRBJ1-2; D is undetermined. Germline CDR1 SNHLY, CDR2 FYNNEI. Trimming pared 8 bases from V and 4 bases from J, leaving 11 bases between. There are 12 residues in the CDR3. In DNA, the CDR3 is TGTGCCAGCTCTCCCCGGGTCTATGGCTACACCTTC. It codes for CASSPRVYGYTF.

V is TRBV10-3 and J is TRBJ2-3; D not resolved. This CDR3 region has 12 residues. The germline V and J ends were trimmed by 0 bases and 5 bases, with 3 bases remaining between them. Germline V gene lookup returns CDR1 ENHRY and CDR2 SYGVKD. The CDR3 is CAISESVDTQYF. Here the CDR3 DNA reads TGTGCCATCAGTGAGTCGGTAGATACGCAGTATTTT.

The CDR3 spells CASRDRSEAFF. As DNA, the CDR3 is TGTGCCAGCAGAGACAGGTCTGAAGCTTTCTTT. V gene TRBV6-6 combines with J gene TRBJ1-1; perhaps TRBD1 as D (6 bases). Germline CDR1 MNHNY, CDR2 SVGAGI (reference sequence). The length of the CDR3 is 11 residues. Trimming removed 6 bases from V and 6 bases from J, with 8 bases in between.

The chain is built from TRBV10-3 and TRBJ1-5, with 8 nucleotides matching TRBD1. In germline, CDR1 is ENHRY, CDR2 SYGVKD. This CDR3 comprises 14 residues. V lost 6 bases, J lost 6 bases, and 7 bases stayed unmatched. For the CDR3, the DNA is TGTGCCATCAGAAAGGACAGGGACGGTCAGCCCCAGCATTTT. It encodes CAIRKDRDGQPQHF.

This clone was counted a single time. The genes are TRBV5-8 and TRBJ1-5; D call uncertain. Deletions cut 3 bases from V and 7 bases from J, with 14 bases between. CDR1 is SGHTS, CDR2 YDEGEE, per germline. This CDR3 spans 14 amino acids. CDR3: CASSSRVAIQPQHF. CDR3 DNA sequence: TGTGCCAGCAGCTCGCGGGTAGCAATCCAGCCCCAGCATTTT.

This clone was seen just once. The chain carries TRBV19 and TRBJ2-5; D unresolved. Germline V gives CDR1 LNHDA, CDR2 SQIVND (reference sequence). V was shortened by 11 bases and J by 5 bases, with 18 bases between the two germline ends. CDR3 length: 13 amino acids. The chain's CDR3 is CAVRAPTDETQYF. The CDR3, as DNA: TGTGCCGTTCGGGCCCCCACCGACGAGACCCAGTACTTC.

The chain has TRBV19 and TRBJ1-1; D is unclear. V shed 5 bases and J shed 1 base, with 14 bases lying between them. Germline V gene data show CDR1 as LNHDA and CDR2 as SQIVND (reference sequence). The length of the CDR3 is 15 residues. DNA of the CDR3: TGTGCCAGTAGTCTCCTGGGCCGGGGGAACACTGAAGCTTTCTTT. This translates into CASSLLGRGNTEAFF.